The next 18 T cell receptor beta chains were all read from a single sample in a study of regulatory T cells in long-lasting Graves disease. iRepertoire HTBI primers and Arm-PCR of CDR3 regions built TCR beta libraries. TCRdb reprocessed the multiplex PCR reads with MiXCR, giving one entry per CDR3 protein. The sample records about 430,000 distinct CDR3 sequences, roughly 23% being singletons. The time point is: persistent/refractory GD, antithyroid drugs over 5 years with positive TRAb. The TCR library was prepared using RNA isolated from PBMCs. Sequenced material: peripheral blood mononuclear cells (PBMCs), taken when the disease was refractory, from a patient treated with antithyroid drugs. Every receptor here comes from a female donor with Graves disease.

The table lists this clonotype with many counts. CDR3 DNA: TGTGCCAGCAGCTCCCCCCAGGGGATCGAAAAACTGTTTTTT. This sequence encodes CASSSPQGIEKLFF. This sequence joins TRBV28 and TRBJ1-4; possibly TRBD1 for D (6 bases). The CDR3 has 14 amino acids. Trimming shortened V by 6 bases and J by 8 bases, and 16 bases separated the two germline ends. CDR1 and CDR2 from the germline V gene are MDHEN and SYDVKM.

The chain is built from TRBV15 and TRBJ2-7, with 11 bases that match TRBD1. With V trimmed by 4 bases and J by 0 bases, 2 bases remained unmatched. Germline V gene lookup returns CDR1 LNHNV and CDR2 YYDKDF (reference sequence). The CDR3 is 15 amino acids. The CDR3 protein is CATSTGTGGSYEQYF. The CDR3, as DNA: TGTGCCACCAGCACTGGGACAGGGGGCTCCTACGAGCAGTACTTC.

This clonotype was counted a few times. The chain carries TRBV4-2 and TRBJ2-7; the D is unclear. V lost 3 bases to trimming and J lost 5 bases, with 14 bases between them. CDR1 and CDR2 (germline): LGHNA, YNFKEQ. The CDR3 length is 14 residues. The CDR3 region has the DNA TGTGCCAGCAGCCATATCTCTGAGATGAACGAGCAGTACTTC. It yields the protein CASSHISEMNEQYF.

J is TRBJ2-5 and V is TRBV7-6; maybe TRBD2 (7 bases). Deletions cut 3 bases from V and 5 bases from J, with 16 bases between. CDR3 length: 15 residues. The V gene's germline CDR1 is SGHVS and CDR2 FNYEAQ. The CDR3 spells CASSLARGRGETQYF. Written as DNA, the CDR3 is TGTGCCAGCAGCTTGGCGCGGGGGCGCGGGGAGACCCAGTACTTC.

The table lists this clonotype with many counts. The V and J genes are TRBV28 and TRBJ2-2; 13 nucleotides match TRBD2. Germline V gives CDR1 MDHEN, CDR2 SYDVKM. Trimming took 2 bases from V and 2 from J; bases not matched to a gene: 8. This CDR3 spans 19 amino acids. The CDR3 DNA follows: TGTGCCAGCAGTTTAAAAGGGACTAGCGGGAAGGTAAACACCGGGGAGCTGTTTTTT. Residues: CASSLKGTSGKVNTGELFF.

J is TRBJ2-7 and V is TRBV5-1; 7 nucleotides align to TRBD2. Unmatched junction bases numbered 4, after V lost 0 bases and J lost 1 base. Germline CDR1 is SGHRS and CDR2 is YFSETQ. The CDR3 has 15 residues. CDR3 DNA sequence: TGCGCCAGCAGCTTGGTTAGCGGGCCATCCTACGAGCAGTACTTC. Protein product: CASSLVSGPSYEQYF.

This clonotype was seen more than once but under ten times. V and J are TRBV20-1 and TRBJ1-5, with TRBD1 matching over 7 bases. The ends lost 1 base at V and 4 bases at J; junction bases unmatched: 4. The CDR3 has 14 residues. Germline-derived CDR1 and CDR2 are DFQATT and SNEGSKA (reference sequence). CDR3 DNA sequence: TGCAGTGCTAGAGCAGGGGGGAAAAATCAGCCCCAGCATTTT. This codes for CSARAGGKNQPQHF.

The CDR3 protein is CASSLPRDSWGNSPLHF. The CDR3 DNA reads TGTGCCAGCAGCCTACCCCGGGACAGCTGGGGTAATTCACCCCTCCACTTT. The chain has TRBV3-1 and TRBJ1-6, with TRBD1 matching over 7 bases. V lost 4 bases, J lost 6 bases, and 12 bases stayed unmatched. This CDR3 is built from 17 residues. Germline CDR1 reads LGHDT; CDR2 reads YNNKEL (reference sequence).

The rearrangement joins TRBV19 to TRBJ2-5, with TRBD2 matching over 7 bases. Germline V gene sequence: CDR1 LNHDA, CDR2 SQIVND (reference sequence). The CDR3 extends over 14 amino acids. V shed 4 bases and J 2 bases; nucleotides not matched to a gene: 4. The CDR3 sequence: CASSTPAGQETQYF. CDR3 nucleotides: TGTGCCAGTAGTACCCCAGCGGGGCAAGAGACCCAGTACTTC.

This clonotype was counted only a few times. The gene calls are TRBV7-8 and TRBJ1-2; D not certain. Trimming shortened V by 5 bases and J by 5 bases, and 18 bases separated the two germline ends. The CDR3 contains 15 residues. Germline V gene sequence: CDR1 SGHVS, CDR2 FQNEAQ. CDR3 region: CASSPRQHKSYGYTF. DNA for the CDR3: TGTGCCAGCAGCCCCAGACAACACAAGAGTTATGGCTACACCTTC. Full variable domain (remainder filled in from reference TRBV7-8 and TRBJ1-2): GAGVSQSPRYKVAKRGQDVALRCDPISGHVSLFWYQQALGQGPEFLTYFQNEAQLDKSGLPSDRFFAERPEGSVSTLKIQRTQQEDSAVYLCASSPRQHKSYGYTFGSGTRLTVV.

This clonotype was seen many times. The CDR3 nucleotides are TGTGCCAGCAGCCCCTGGGGCCTAGCGGGAGAGACCGGGGAGCTGTTTTTT. Its protein product is CASSPWGLAGETGELFF. The chain combines TRBV28 with TRBJ2-2; 10 bases fit TRBD2. This CDR3 has 17 residues. V shed 6 bases and J 5 bases; nucleotides not matched to a gene: 12. CDR1 MDHEN and CDR2 SYDVKM come from the germline V gene.

This clonotype was seen only a few times. Being one base from a much bigger clone, this may be a read error. V and J are TRBV11-2 and TRBJ2-4, with 10 bases matching TRBD1. With the DNA end fitting TRBJ2-5 better, the J assignment may be wrong. The CDR3 runs to 15 residues. CDR1 is SGHAT and CDR2 is FQNNGV in the germline V gene. CDR3 region: CASSTGTGVQETQYF. The CDR3 nucleotides read TGTGCCAGCAGCACTGGGACAGGGGTTCAGGAGACCCAGTACTTC.

This clonotype was observed at least ten times. The chain is built from TRBV11-2 and TRBJ2-2; D unclear. CDR1 and CDR2 (germline): SGHAT, FQNNGV. Deletions cut 4 bases from V and 8 bases from J, with 11 bases between. The CDR3 covers 13 residues. The CDR3 reads CASSWASMGELFF. CDR3 DNA sequence: TGTGCCAGCAGCTGGGCGAGTATGGGGGAGCTGTTTTTT.

The chain combines TRBV20-1 with TRBJ1-6; D remains ambiguous. Germline-derived CDR1 and CDR2 are DFQATT and SNEGSKA (reference sequence). The CDR3 length is 16 residues. Trimming left V 1 base short and J 4 bases short, with 14 bases between. The CDR3 loop is CSARGHELDYNSPLHF. Written as DNA, the CDR3 is TGCAGTGCTAGAGGACACGAACTCGATTATAATTCACCCCTCCACTTT.

This chain uses TRBV2 with TRBJ2-3; the match to TRBD2 covers 7 bases. The germline V gene has CDR1 SNHLY and CDR2 FYNNEI. V shed 7 bases, J shed 5 bases, and the junction held 3 bases outside the gene matches. The CDR3 covers 12 residues. The CDR3 coding sequence is TGTGCCAGCACGGGGAGGGGAGATACGCAGTATTTT. Translating gives CASTGRGDTQYF.

V gene TRBV4-1 combines with J gene TRBJ1-6, with 12 bases aligning to TRBD1. Germline CDR1 MGHRA, CDR2 YSYEKL. The length of the CDR3 is 19 residues. Trimming removed 3 bases from V and 0 bases from J; junction bases left unmatched: 6. The CDR3 DNA reads TGCGCCAGCAGCCAGGGACAGGGGGCTTATGACTCCTATAATTCACCCCTCCACTTT. It translates to CASSQGQGAYDSYNSPLHF.

Concerning this clonotype: At one boundary the junction diverges from the germline segment, which might be a read error. The chain joins TRBV20-1 to TRBJ2-2; weak D call: TRBD2 (5 bases). The V gene's germline CDR1 is DFQATT and CDR2 SNEGSKA (reference sequence). The CDR3 is 12 residues long. CDR3 DNA: TGCAGTGCTAGTAGAGCAAACGGGGAGCCGTTTTTT. It translates to CSASRANGEPFF.

V and J are TRBV20-1 and TRBJ2-7; possibly TRBD2 for D (6 bases). This CDR3 is built from 14 residues. V lost 4 bases and J 6 bases, leaving 19 bases between the germline ends. The germline gives CDR1 DFQATT, CDR2 SNEGSKA (reference sequence). The CDR3 loop is CSATSGERDSEQYF. The CDR3 coding sequence is TGCAGTGCTACCTCGGGAGAAAGGGACTCCGAGCAGTACTTC.